A single TCR beta chain is shown here with its context. The antigen is not known. The CDR3 spans 16 residues. In germline, CDR1 is ENHRY, CDR2 SYGVKD. With the 5' RACE reads reprocessed, TCRdb shows one record per CDR3 protein and no DNA. This sample's clone table lists about 460,000 distinct CDR3 sequences. The sample is drawn from a study of T cells expressing NK-cell markers. The study's findings and limits: Questions lingered over whether expanded NKG2C+ T cell clones were HCMV-specific.

The clonotype originates from a woman aged 45 to 65 in good health. Material: blood T cells: a sorted CD56 or NKG2C T cell subset, CD4+ or CD8+ T cells, or bulk PBMC T cells (not recorded which). The chain uses TRBV10-3 and TRBJ2-5. The CDR3 here is CAISRDRDRRRETQYF.